Sequencing of this TCR beta chain was carried out in a study of cytomegalovirus exposure and HLA in healthy donors. Whole-study findings and limits: Subsequent analysis showed first-cohort TCR clusters tending to co-occur in 120 validation repertoires. Confirmation was obtained in vitro that a few CMV-associated chains are specific for CMV antigens.

A roughly 120-subject validation cohort, separate from the 666-subject first cohort, supplied the donors. Concerning this clone: Antigen: not known.

Assay used: immunoSEQ multiplex PCR; TCRdb lists only in-frame clones, some missing. The table records about 56,000 clones, approximately 92% of them present only once. With V trimmed by 2 bases and J by 5 bases, 6 bases remained unmatched. This CDR3 region has 14 residues. Looked up from germline, CDR1 is MDHEN and CDR2 is SYDVKM. Sequencing was done on a sample of PBMCs. This sequence was found in a man aged 18-30 years in good health and CMV-seronegative. The J gene is TRBJ2-7, the V gene TRBV28; TRBD2 matches at 7 bases. The CDR3 nucleotides read TGTGCCAGCAGTTTAGGGGGGGGGATCGACGAGCAGTACTTC. Translation: CASSLGGGIDEQYF.